This TCR beta chain comes out of a study of OX40 agonist ivuxolimab in advanced cancers. Concerning this clone itself: Its antigen is unidentified.

Study results and caveats: There were, on average, more expanded clones in CD8+ T cells than in CD4+. Among some nonresponders, normalized T-cell clonal expansion was also low. With doses of 0.1 to 3.0 mg/kg, CD4+ and CD8+ blood T cells had undergone clonal expansion by week 6.

The V end lost 7 bases, the J end lost 7 bases, and 17 bases lay between the germline ends. CDR3 length: 14 amino acids. Germline CDR1 is LNHDA and CDR2 is SQIVND (reference sequence). This table comes from immunoSEQ multiplex PCR, and its TCRdb copy is limited to in-frame clones, with some not included. The sample contains about 90,000 clones, 90% of which appear only once. This clonotype was obtained from an adult with an advanced solid tumor such as melanoma, head and neck, liver or kidney cancer. V and J are TRBV19 and TRBJ2-1; a possible D gene is TRBD2 (6 bases). The sequencing here drew on CD4+ or CD8+ T cells sorted from blood, taken in a trial of the OX40 agonist ivuxolimab. CDR3: CASTRDGTLNEQFF. Written as DNA, the CDR3 is TGTGCCAGTACCCGGGATGGGACTCTTAATGAGCAGTTCTTC.